This TCR beta chain was recorded in a study of blood T cell repertoires in COVID-19. Background on the study: COVID-19 samples, acute and convalescent, were from the United States, Italy and Spain. PBMCs, B-cell-depleted T cells, or T cells were the source of the cDNA or gDNA that made up the material.

Losses at the gene ends were 3 bases for V and 8 bases for J; bases not matched to a gene: 10. The CDR3 length is 14 residues. Germline lookup yields CDR1 DFQATT and CDR2 SNEGSKA (reference sequence). Profiling relied on immunoSEQ multiplex PCR, and the TCRdb table lists in-frame clones only, not all of them. Among approximately 390,000 clones listed, 88% were seen once. Self-reported history from a screening survey and questionnaire set each donor's cohort. Sequencing input: PBMCs or T cells enriched from blood (not recorded which). This TCR derives from a middle-aged woman with acute COVID-19. The chain links TRBV20-1 to TRBJ1-1; 9 bases are a match to TRBD1. DNA of the CDR3: TGCAGTGCTAGTCGGTCGGGACAGGGATTAGAAGCTTTCTTT. Encoded protein: CSASRSGQGLEAFF.